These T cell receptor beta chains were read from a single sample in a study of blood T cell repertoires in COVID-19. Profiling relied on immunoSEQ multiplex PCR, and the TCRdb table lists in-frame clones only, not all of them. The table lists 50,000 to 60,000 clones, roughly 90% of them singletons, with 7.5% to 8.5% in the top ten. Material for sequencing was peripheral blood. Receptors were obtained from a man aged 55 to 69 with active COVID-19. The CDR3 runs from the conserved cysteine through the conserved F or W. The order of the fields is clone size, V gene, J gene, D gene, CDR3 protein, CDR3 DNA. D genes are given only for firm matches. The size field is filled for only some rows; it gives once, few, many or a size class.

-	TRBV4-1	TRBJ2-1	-	CASSQSGGRAGTYNEQFF	TGCGCCAGCAGCCAATCCGGGGGGAGGGCCGGGACATACAATGAGCAGTTCTTC
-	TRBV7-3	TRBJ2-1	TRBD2	CASSFGTSGRVEQFF	TGTGCCAGCAGCTTCGGGACTAGCGGGAGGGTTGAGCAGTTCTTC
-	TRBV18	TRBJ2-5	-	CASSPQGLTYQETQYF	TGTGCCAGCTCACCGCAGGGACTTACGTACCAAGAGACCCAGTACTTC
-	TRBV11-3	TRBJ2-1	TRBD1	CASSLGQGDEQFF	TGTGCCAGCAGCTTAGGACAGGGCGATGAGCAGTTCTTC
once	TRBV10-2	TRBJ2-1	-	CASSEWYGIYNEQFF	TGCGCCAGCAGTGAGTGGTACGGGATCTACAATGAGCAGTTCTTC
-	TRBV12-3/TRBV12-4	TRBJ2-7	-	CASSFGQTYEQYF	TGTGCCAGCAGTTTCGGACAGACCTACGAGCAGTACTTC
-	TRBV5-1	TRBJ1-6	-	CASSLESVSPLHF	TGCGCCAGCAGCTTGGAATCGGTTTCACCCCTCCACTTT
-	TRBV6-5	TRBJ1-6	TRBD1	CASSLTGERSPLHF	TGTGCCAGCAGTTTGACAGGGGAAAGATCACCCCTCCACTTT
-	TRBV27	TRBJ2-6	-	CASSLEGAGANVLTF	TGTGCCAGCAGTTTAGAAGGGGCTGGGGCCAACGTCCTGACTTTC
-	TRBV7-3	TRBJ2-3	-	CASSLKPGYTDTQYF	TGTGCCAGCAGCTTAAAGCCAGGATACACAGATACGCAGTATTTT
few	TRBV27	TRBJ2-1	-	CASSPRYNEQFF	TGTGCCAGCAGTCCCAGATACAATGAGCAGTTCTTC
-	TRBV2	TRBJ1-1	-	CASRVTGWAEAFF	TGTGCCAGCAGAGTTACAGGGTGGGCTGAAGCTTTCTTT
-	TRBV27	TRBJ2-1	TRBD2	CASSPRGSGLSYNEQFF	TGTGCCAGCAGTCCCCGGGGTAGCGGGCTCTCCTACAATGAGCAGTTCTTC
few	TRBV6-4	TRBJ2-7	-	CASSPTPAYEQYF	TGTGCCAGCAGCCCCACCCCGGCCTACGAGCAGTACTTC
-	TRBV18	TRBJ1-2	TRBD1	CASSLPRDRGNYGYTF	TGTGCCAGCTCACTACCCCGGGACAGGGGGAACTATGGCTACACCTTC
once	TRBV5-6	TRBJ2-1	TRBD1	CASSLSRGNYNEQFF	TGTGCCAGCAGCTTGAGCAGGGGGAACTACAATGAGCAGTTCTTC
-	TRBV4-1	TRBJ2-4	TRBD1	CASKDRGHENIQYF	TGCGCCAGCAAGGACAGGGGGCATGAAAACATTCAGTACTTC